Following are 16 T cell receptor beta chains from one sample sequenced in a study of shared clonotypes between healthy human individuals (dated by TCRdb to 2018 to 2021). The method was the immunoSEQ multiplex PCR assay. Here the immuneACCESS table is served through TCRdb, limited to in-frame sequences with V and J called. Missing clones are a known gap in these copies; in checked studies unresolved V genes cover under half, and the rest lacks a known reason. Across this sample there are hundreds of thousands of clones, with around 96% seen only once. Roughly 0.12% of the sample comes from the top ten. CD8 naive samples consisted of CD45RO-negative cells that were positively selected for CCR7, yielding a CD45RA+CCR7+ population without TemRA cells. Sequenced material: naive CD8+ T cells sorted from blood. The intended sense of this specimen's cell subset or site label: CD45RA+CCR7+. Receptor source: a woman aged 25 to 39 in good health.

This clone was recorded only once. The chain is built from TRBV15 and TRBJ2-7, with D perhaps matching TRBD2 (6 bases). This CDR3 spans 13 amino acids. Germline lookup yields CDR1 LNHNV and CDR2 YYDKDF (reference sequence). Trimming shortened V by 5 bases and J by 1 base, and 9 bases separated the two germline ends. The CDR3 spells CATSLRESYEQYF. The CDR3 DNA reads TGTGCCACCAGCCTACGGGAGTCCTACGAGCAGTACTTC.

The rearrangement uses TRBV9 and TRBJ2-1; 8 bases are a match to TRBD2. CDR3 length: 15 residues. V lost 3 bases, J lost 4 bases, and 6 bases stayed unmatched. Per the germline V gene, CDR1 is SGDLS and CDR2 is YYNGEE. The CDR3 region is CASSGSGSVYNEQFF. The CDR3, as DNA: TGTGCCAGCAGCGGGAGCGGGAGTGTGTACAATGAGCAGTTCTTC.

This chain connects TRBV6-1 to TRBJ2-7; TRBD1 might be the D (6 bases). The CDR3 spans 15 residues. V was cut by 0 bases and J by 6 bases, with 15 bases left in between. CDR1 MNHNS and CDR2 SASEGT come from the germline V gene. The CDR3 sequence: CASSEATGYTTEQYF. CDR3 DNA: TGTGCCAGCAGTGAAGCGACAGGTTATACGACCGAGCAGTACTTC.

With regard to this clone: The sample contains more than one DNA sequence encoding this CDR3. The chain uses TRBV27 and TRBJ1-3; D gene ambiguous. Trimming took 3 bases from V and 2 from J, leaving 8 bases between them. Germline V CDR1 and CDR2: MNHEY, SMNVEV (reference sequence). This CDR3 is 14 amino acids long. CDR3 bases: TGTGCCAGCAGTTTTGGCGGGGCTGGAAACACCATATATTTT. This translates into CASSFGGAGNTIYF.

CDR3 nucleotides: TGTGCCAGCAGTCCATCAGGGGGCCTTAACTATGGCTACACCTTC. It is translated as CASSPSGGLNYGYTF. The chain uses TRBV6-5 and TRBJ1-2; the match to TRBD1 covers 8 bases. V shed 5 bases, J shed 1 base, and the junction held 6 bases outside the gene matches. CDR3 length: 15 residues. Germline loops: CDR1 MNHEY, CDR2 SVGAGI.

The V and J genes are TRBV19 and TRBJ2-7; unclear D gene. V dropped 0 bases and J dropped 4 bases, with 13 bases sitting between them. The CDR3 is 15 residues long. Per germline, CDR1 LNHDA and CDR2 SQIVND (reference sequence). CDR3 region: CASSIDRGPGYEQYF. CDR3 sequence (DNA): TGTGCCAGTAGTATAGATCGAGGCCCCGGATACGAGCAGTACTTC. The whole variable domain, remainder taken from reference TRBV19 and TRBJ2-7, is DGGITQSPKYLFRKEGQNVTLSCEQNLNHDAMYWYRQDPGQGLRLIYYSQIVNDFQKGDIAEGYSVSREKKESFPLTVTSAQKNPTAFYLCASSIDRGPGYEQYFGPGTRLTVT.

The chain combines TRBV19 with TRBJ2-1; a possible D gene is TRBD2 (5 bases). Germline CDR1 reads LNHDA; CDR2 reads SQIVND (reference sequence). V was pared by 0 bases and J by 0 bases, with 12 bases between. This CDR3 is 17 amino acids long. The CDR3 nucleotides are TGTGCCAGTAGTATAGATGCGGGTCCCAGCTCCTACAATGAGCAGTTCTTC. This encodes CASSIDAGPSSYNEQFF.

The chain joins TRBV28 to TRBJ2-7, with TRBD2 matching over 7 bases. Germline assignment: CDR1 MDHEN and CDR2 SYDVKM. The V gene end was trimmed by 6 bases and the J gene end by 3 bases; junction bases not matched to a gene: 11. This CDR3 is built from 15 residues. The CDR3 DNA follows: TGTGCCAGCAGCCCCAGGACTAGTTACGGCTACGAGCAGTACTTC. As protein: CASSPRTSYGYEQYF.

The V and J genes are TRBV27 and TRBJ1-2; 10 nucleotides match TRBD1. The CDR3 length is 14 residues. After removal of 8 bases from V and 5 bases from J, the junction contained 8 bases not matched to a gene. Germline CDR1 and CDR2: MNHEY and SMNVEV (reference sequence). The CDR3 loop is CASGSGTGVYGYTF. CDR3 DNA: TGTGCCAGCGGTTCCGGGACAGGGGTTTATGGCTACACCTTC.

The chain links TRBV6-9 to TRBJ2-7; D may be TRBD1 (6 bases). Trimming took off 8 bases at V and 5 bases at J, with 13 bases between the two ends. CDR3 length equals 12 residues. Germline CDR1 is MNHGY and CDR2 is SVAAGI. The CDR3 is CASSLTGHEQYF. Here the CDR3 DNA reads TGTGCCAGCTCGTTGACAGGACACGAGCAGTACTTC.

This sequence joins TRBV21-1 and TRBJ2-2; TRBD1, the D gene given by the table, was not confirmed from the DNA. TRBV21-1 is given as a pseudogene. The CDR3 loop spans 16 amino acids. The CDR3 nucleotides are TGTGCCAGCAGCATGCGGGCAGGGGCCGACACCGGGGAGCTGTTTTTT. Amino acid sequence: CASSMRAGADTGELFF.

Here the CDR3 reads CASSLGQGYDTEAFF. The CDR3 nucleotides read TGTGCCAGCAGTTTGGGGCAGGGCTACGACACTGAAGCTTTCTTT. The chain employs TRBV27 and TRBJ1-1, with D maybe TRBD1 (5 bases). The CDR3 runs to 15 residues. Germline V lookup: CDR1 MNHEY, CDR2 SMNVEV (reference sequence). V lost 3 bases and J 3 bases, leaving 14 bases between the germline ends.

In regard to this clone: This sample also contains other DNA sequences that code for the same CDR3. This chain uses TRBV27 with TRBJ2-7; D unresolved. V lost 5 bases to trimming and J lost 4 bases, with 9 bases between them. Germline assignment: CDR1 MNHEY and CDR2 SMNVEV (reference sequence). The CDR3 extends over 12 amino acids. The CDR3: CASSPDPYEQYF. CDR3 nucleotides: TGTGCCAGCAGTCCTGACCCTTACGAGCAGTACTTC.

The chain combines TRBV28 with TRBJ1-5, with 8 bases fitting TRBD1. CDR1 is MDHEN, CDR2 SYDVKM, per germline. V gave up 6 bases and J gave up 1 base; unmatched junction bases: 5. The CDR3 is 15 amino acids. The CDR3 DNA sequence: TGTGCCAGCAGACCCACAGGGGGAAGCAATCAGCCCCAGCATTTT. The encoded protein is CASRPTGGSNQPQHF.

The chain is built from TRBV27 and TRBJ2-7, with a weak D call TRBD2 (5 bases). The germline gives CDR1 MNHEY, CDR2 SMNVEV (reference sequence). Trimming cost V 5 bases and J 4 bases, with 33 bases left between them. The CDR3 totals 20 residues. The CDR3 DNA follows: TGTGCCAGCAGTCCCCTGAGGGATTTAACTCCCGCACCTAGGTTATACGAGCAGTACTTC. Protein: CASSPLRDLTPAPRLYEQYF.

The chain has TRBV14 and TRBJ1-5; D might be TRBD1 (5 bases). This CDR3 has 13 residues. From germline, CDR1 is SGHDN and CDR2 FVKESK. Trimming took off 4 bases at V and 1 base at J, with 5 bases between the two ends. The CDR3 spells CASSRGSNQPQHF. CDR3 bases: TGTGCCAGCAGCCGGGGGAGCAATCAGCCCCAGCATTTT. Variable domain in full (rest from reference TRBV14 and TRBJ1-5): EAGVTQFPSHSVIEKGQTVTLRCDPISGHDNLYWYRRVMGKEIKFLLHFVKESKQDESGMPNNRFLAERTGGTYSTLKVQPAELEDSGVYFCASSRGSNQPQHFGDGTRLSIL.